Each of the 26 T cell receptor beta chains below was sequenced from the same sample in a study of CD8+ T cells in alopecia areata. Treatment of the sample: oral pan-JAK inhibitor, 5-10 mg twice daily. Sequencing used cDNA as its template, made by extracting RNA and reverse transcribing it. Assay used: immunoSEQ multiplex PCR; TCRdb lists only in-frame clones, some missing. In the table there are 95,000 to 100,000 clones, roughly 64% of which are singletons. The sample was CD8+ T cells sorted from blood, taken at week 4, from a patient treated with tofacitinib. These TCRs come from a human donor with alopecia areata.

As regards this clone: This same CDR3 is encoded by further DNA sequences in the sample. This chain connects TRBV27 to TRBJ2-7; no firm D call. Germline V gives CDR1 MNHEY, CDR2 SMNVEV (reference sequence). The CDR3 has 12 amino acids. Trimming pared 6 bases from V and 3 bases from J, leaving 9 bases between. The DNA for the CDR3 is TGTGCCAGCAGGGGCCCTGACTACGAGCAGTACTTC. This codes for CASRGPDYEQYF.

This chain links TRBV4-3 with TRBJ2-1; D gene ambiguous. This CDR3 has 15 amino acids. Trimming removed 1 base from V and 0 bases from J, with 7 bases in between. Germline V gene lookup returns CDR1 LGHNA and CDR2 YSLEER. CDR3 bases: TGCGCCAGCAGCCAAGGGCAGACCTCCTACAATGAGCAGTTCTTC. It codes for CASSQGQTSYNEQFF.

The rearrangement links TRBV30 to TRBJ1-1; D call uncertain. V was shortened by 0 bases and J by 0 bases, with 8 bases between the two germline ends. The germline V gene encodes CDR1 GTSNPN and CDR2 SVGIG (reference sequence). The CDR3 sequence is 14 residues long. The CDR3 loop reads CAWSVTYMNTEAFF. The CDR3 DNA reads as TGTGCCTGGAGTGTAACTTACATGAACACTGAAGCTTTCTTT.

V and J are TRBV5-1 and TRBJ2-5, with D possibly being TRBD2 (5 bases). The germline V gene encodes CDR1 SGHRS and CDR2 YFSETQ. The CDR3 loop spans 14 amino acids. V was trimmed by 3 bases and J by 5 bases, leaving 14 bases between them. The CDR3 spells CASSSSVSGETQYF. The CDR3 nucleotides read TGCGCCAGCAGCTCCAGTGTCTCGGGGGAGACCCAGTACTTC.

The V and J genes are TRBV25-1 and TRBJ2-5, with unresolved D. Germline lookup yields CDR1 MGHDK and CDR2 SYGVNS. The CDR3 consists of 13 residues. V was trimmed by 0 bases and J by 5 bases, leaving 7 bases between them. Here the CDR3 DNA reads TGTGCCAGCAGTGAATATGCTAGTGAGACCCAGTACTTC. Translated, it gives CASSEYASETQYF.

The chain is built from TRBV19 and TRBJ1-2; D not resolved. V lost 6 bases and J lost 4, with 12 bases in between. Germline loops: CDR1 LNHDA, CDR2 SQIVND (reference sequence). This CDR3 contains 13 residues. As DNA, the CDR3 is TGTGCCAGTAGCCCGGCACCTTTCTATGGCTACACCTTC. As protein: CASSPAPFYGYTF.

The chain couples TRBV7-8 to TRBJ2-3, with D perhaps matching TRBD1 (6 bases). The CDR3 is 18 amino acids. CDR1 SGHVS and CDR2 FQNEAQ come from the germline V gene. V lost 5 bases to trimming and J lost 0 bases, with 21 bases between them. CDR3 amino acids: CASSGDNLDQSSTDTQYF. The CDR3 DNA is TGTGCCAGCAGCGGGGACAACTTAGACCAATCTAGCACAGATACGCAGTATTTT.

The chain carries TRBV5-1 and TRBJ1-1, with 7 nucleotides matching TRBD1. Per germline, CDR1 SGHRS and CDR2 YFSETQ. This CDR3 contains 14 residues. The junction had 4 bases not matched to a gene; V was cut back by 4 bases and J by 1 base. In DNA form, the CDR3 reads TGCGCCAGCAGCCGGGGGACAGCGAACACTGAAGCTTTCTTT. Its protein is CASSRGTANTEAFF.

This sequence joins TRBV29-1 and TRBJ1-4, with D perhaps TRBD1 (6 bases). Per the germline V gene, CDR1 is SQVTM and CDR2 is ANQGSEA. CDR3 length: 15 amino acids. V lost 4 bases, J lost 3 bases, and 15 bases lay in between. DNA of the CDR3: TGCAGCGTTGCCGGACAGACTACGTCTAATGAAAAACTGTTTTTT. Protein sequence: CSVAGQTTSNEKLFF.

This clone was observed once. The chain links TRBV27 to TRBJ2-7; 9 bases fit TRBD1. Germline CDR1 MNHEY, CDR2 SMNVEV (reference sequence). CDR3 length equals 16 residues. The V and J ends lost 5 bases and 4 bases, in that order; junction bases with no gene match: 12. In DNA, the CDR3 is TGTGCCAGCAGTCCACAGGGGGCGCGGACAGGGTACGAGCAGTACTTC. This gives the protein CASSPQGARTGYEQYF.

The chain is built from TRBV30 and TRBJ1-1; 7 bases map to TRBD1. Germline CDR1 reads GTSNPN; CDR2 reads SVGIG (reference sequence). The V segment lost 1 base and the J segment 7 bases; nucleotides outside the gene matches: 6. The CDR3 consists of 13 residues. The CDR3 region is CAWSDGGGGEAFF. Written as DNA, the CDR3 is TGTGCCTGGAGTGACGGAGGGGGCGGTGAAGCTTTCTTT.

This sequence joins TRBV28 and TRBJ2-1; D uncertain. Germline assignment: CDR1 MDHEN and CDR2 SYDVKM. The length of the CDR3 is 11 residues. V was trimmed by 7 bases and J by 6 bases, leaving 7 bases between them. CDR3 in DNA: TGTGCCAGCAAAGCCCCCAATGAGCAGTTCTTC. Amino acid sequence: CASKAPNEQFF. Using reference TRBV28 and TRBJ2-1 for the parts outside the CDR3, the full variable domain is DVKVTQSSRYLVKRTGEKVFLECVQDMDHENMFWYRQDPGLGLRLIYFSYDVKMKEKGDIPEGYSVSREKKERFSLILESASTNQTSMYLCASKAPNEQFFGPGTRLTVL.

This clone has only a few counts. The chain recombines TRBV29-1 with TRBJ1-4; possible D gene TRBD1, 5 bases. Germline CDR1 reads SQVTM; CDR2 reads ANQGSEA. V lost 6 bases to trimming and J lost 5 bases, with 10 bases between them. This CDR3 is 12 amino acids long. The CDR3 bases are TGCAGCGTGGGGCTCCCAAATGAAAAACTGTTTTTT. Its protein product is CSVGLPNEKLFF. Combining the CDR3 with reference TRBV29-1 and TRBJ1-4 gives the whole variable domain SAVISQKPSRDICQRGTSLTIQCQVDSQVTMMFWYRQQPGQSLTLIATANQGSEATYESGFVIDKFPISRPNLTFSTLTVSNMSPEDSSIYLCSVGLPNEKLFFGSGTQLSVL.

The chain links TRBV6-5 to TRBJ2-7, with D uncertain. Per the germline V gene, CDR1 is MNHEY and CDR2 is SVGAGI. V lost 2 bases and J lost 2, with 4 bases in between. CDR3 size: 12 residues. The CDR3 coding sequence is TGTGCCAGCAGTTACGGACCCTACGAGCAGTACTTC. Protein product: CASSYGPYEQYF.

The DNA of the CDR3 is TGCAGCGTTGTAGTCAGGGGTACCGGGGAGCTGTTTTTT. It yields the protein CSVVVRGTGELFF. This sequence joins TRBV29-1 and TRBJ2-2, with a weak D call TRBD1 (6 bases). Germline lookup yields CDR1 SQVTM and CDR2 ANQGSEA. V lost 4 bases to trimming and J lost 5 bases, with 11 bases between them. The CDR3 loop spans 13 amino acids.

The chain carries TRBV9 and TRBJ2-7; weak D call: TRBD2 (5 bases). The V and J ends lost 0 bases and 5 bases respectively, with 12 bases between them. The CDR3 has 14 amino acids. CDR1 SGDLS and CDR2 YYNGEE come from the germline V gene. The CDR3 sequence is CASSVVGDRDEQYF. CDR3 in DNA: TGTGCCAGCAGCGTAGTCGGGGATCGCGACGAGCAGTACTTC.

V is TRBV5-1 and J is TRBJ1-5; no clear D. The CDR3 loop spans 15 amino acids. The V gene's germline CDR1 is SGHRS and CDR2 YFSETQ. The V and J ends lost 4 bases and 6 bases respectively, with 17 bases between them. CDR3 nucleotide sequence: TGCGCCAGCAGCCTGCGTGGAGCGATGGGTCAGCCCCAGCATTTT. As protein: CASSLRGAMGQPQHF.

V usage is TRBV6-5 and J usage is TRBJ1-1; possibly TRBD1 for D (6 bases). V lost 5 bases, J lost 13 bases, and 26 bases lay in between. Germline CDR1 MNHEY, CDR2 SVGAGI. This CDR3 is 15 amino acids long. CDR3 loop: CASSPYQQGRMGVFF. CDR3 nucleotide sequence: TGTGCCAGCAGTCCATATCAACAGGGCCGGATGGGAGTTTTCTTT.

The chain links TRBV15 to TRBJ1-2, with D possibly TRBD1 on 6 matching bases. Trimming took 0 bases from V and 3 from J, leaving 14 bases between them. The germline CDR1 and CDR2 sequences are LNHNV and YYDKDF (reference sequence). This CDR3 contains 16 residues. The CDR3 bases are TGTGCCACCAGCAGAGATAGACAGGACCTCCACTATGGCTACACCTTC. Its protein is CATSRDRQDLHYGYTF.

The chain employs TRBV25-1 and TRBJ2-3; TRBD2 is a possible D gene (6 bases). This CDR3 is 13 amino acids long. Germline V gene data show CDR1 as MGHDK and CDR2 as SYGVNS. The V end lost 7 bases, the J end lost 3 bases, and 11 bases lay between the germline ends. The CDR3 protein is CASTLGRTDTQYF. In nucleotides, the CDR3 is TGTGCCAGCACATTGGGGAGGACAGATACGCAGTATTTT.

The rearrangement uses TRBV19 and TRBJ1-3; D is unclear. Trimming removed 2 bases from V and 0 bases from J, with 8 bases in between. In germline, CDR1 is LNHDA, CDR2 SQIVND (reference sequence). The CDR3 sequence is 15 residues long. The CDR3 region is CASSISADSGNTIYF. The CDR3 DNA reads as TGTGCCAGTAGTATATCGGCGGACTCTGGAAACACCATATATTTT.

This sequence joins TRBV25-1 and TRBJ2-7, with D unclear. From germline, CDR1 is MGHDK and CDR2 SYGVNS. Trimming stripped 3 bases from V and 5 bases from J, with 8 bases between. CDR3 length: 12 residues. CDR3 DNA: TGTGCCAGCAGTGACCCTATCAACGAGCAGTACTTC. It codes for CASSDPINEQYF.

The rearrangement uses TRBV6-5 and TRBJ2-5; TRBD1 matches at 8 bases. Unmatched junction bases numbered 10, after V lost 6 bases and J lost 4 bases. The CDR3 loop spans 15 amino acids. Germline loops: CDR1 MNHEY, CDR2 SVGAGI. The CDR3 loop is CASRLEQGDGETQYF. DNA of the CDR3: TGTGCCAGCAGACTGGAACAGGGGGATGGAGAGACCCAGTACTTC.

This clone was found a few times. The chain uses TRBV4-3 and TRBJ1-1; D possibly corresponds to TRBD1 (5 bases). The V end was cut by 1 base, the J end by 3 bases, with 9 bases between. CDR1 and CDR2 (germline): LGHNA, YSLEER. The CDR3 consists of 14 residues. The chain's CDR3 is CASSQVGAHTEAFF. In DNA, the CDR3 is TGCGCCAGCAGCCAAGTAGGGGCGCACACTGAAGCTTTCTTT.

This clone was detected a few times. This sequence joins TRBV6-5 and TRBJ2-7; D remains ambiguous. Germline loops: CDR1 MNHEY, CDR2 SVGAGI. V lost 4 bases to trimming and J lost 2 bases, with 12 bases between them. The CDR3 is 14 residues long. The CDR3 protein is CASSLSGRPYEQYF. The CDR3 DNA follows: TGTGCCAGCAGTTTATCGGGCAGACCCTACGAGCAGTACTTC.

The V gene is TRBV2, the J gene TRBJ1-4; maybe TRBD1 (5 bases). V shed 6 bases and J shed 4 bases, with 9 bases lying between them. Germline loops: CDR1 SNHLY, CDR2 FYNNEI. CDR3 length: 13 amino acids. The chain's CDR3 is CASRSTDNEKLFF. CDR3 bases: TGTGCCAGCAGGTCGACAGATAATGAAAAACTGTTTTTT.